The 21 T cell receptor beta chains below come from one sample, sequenced in a study of post-analysis software for immune sequencing data. Findings and limits, study-wide: Compared with controls, patients had more of roughly 5 TRBV segments, including TRBV5-6, TRBV5-1 and TRBV20-1.

Unique-molecular-identifier-tagged TCR beta cDNA libraries were used. Each CDR3 protein gets one entry after TCRdb re-called the PCR reads with MiXCR. Among roughly 870,000 distinct CDR3 sequences listed, around 53% were seen once. These receptors are not linked to any known antigen. Material: blood. These TCRs come from a girl aged 5 to 17 with multiple sclerosis.

J is TRBJ2-1 and V is TRBV15; 8 bases align to TRBD1. V shed 8 bases and J 2 bases; nucleotides not matched to a gene: 2. The germline V gene encodes CDR1 LNHNV and CDR2 YYDKDF (reference sequence). This CDR3 region has 13 residues. CDR3 in amino acids: CATGTGPYNEQFF. Here the CDR3 DNA reads TGTGCCACCGGGACAGGACCCTACAATGAGCAGTTCTTC.

The CDR3 bases are TGCAGCGTTGAGACCAGGGCCGATACGCAGTATTTT. This translates into CSVETRADTQYF. The rearrangement uses TRBV29-1 and TRBJ2-3; D may be TRBD1 (5 bases). CDR1 SQVTM and CDR2 ANQGSEA come from the germline V gene. The germline V and J ends were trimmed by 3 bases and 6 bases, with 10 bases remaining between them. This CDR3 is built from 12 residues.

The chain has TRBV4-1 and TRBJ2-7; TRBD1 aligns across 8 bases. J was trimmed by 3 bases and V by 1 base; bases with no gene match: 5. Germline CDR1 and CDR2: MGHRA and YSYEKL. The length of the CDR3 is 15 residues. The CDR3 loop is CASSQADRVVYEQYF. Here the CDR3 DNA reads TGCGCCAGCAGCCAAGCGGACAGGGTTGTCTACGAGCAGTACTTC.

This sequence joins TRBV29-1 and TRBJ2-4; 7 bases match TRBD2. The DNA matches TRBJ2-7 better at its end, which makes the J call doubtful. The CDR3 is 13 amino acids. CDR1 is SQVTM and CDR2 is ANQGSEA in the germline V gene. The CDR3: CSVGGRTNYEQYF. CDR3 DNA sequence: TGCAGCGTTGGCGGGAGAACGAACTACGAGCAGTACTTC.

V gene TRBV20-1 combines with J gene TRBJ2-7; 12 bases are a match to TRBD2. Germline-derived CDR1 and CDR2 are DFQATT and SNEGSKA (reference sequence). The CDR3 runs 14 residues. Trimming at V came to 6 bases and at J to 2 bases, leaving 5 bases not matched to a gene. The CDR3 DNA reads TGCAGTGCAGGCGGACTAGCGGGGACCTACGAGCAGTACTTC. Translating gives CSAGGLAGTYEQYF.

The chain uses TRBV27 and TRBJ1-1, with a tentative D call TRBD1 (6 bases). Germline CDR1 and CDR2: MNHEY and SMNVEV (reference sequence). Trimming cost V 5 bases and J 1 base, with 11 bases left between them. The CDR3 is made up of 14 amino acids. In DNA, the CDR3 is TGTGCCAGCAGTACCCAGGGGCGGAACACTGAAGCTTTCTTT. It codes for CASSTQGRNTEAFF.

The chain joins TRBV19 to TRBJ2-1; 8 nucleotides match TRBD2. Germline trimming cut 1 base from V and 6 bases from J; bases unmatched to any gene: 14. In germline, CDR1 is LNHDA, CDR2 SQIVND (reference sequence). CDR3 size: 18 residues. The CDR3 is CASSIVKGRAGGSNEQFF. For the CDR3, the DNA is TGTGCCAGTAGTATAGTCAAGGGAAGGGCGGGAGGTAGCAATGAGCAGTTCTTC.

The chain joins TRBV4-1 to TRBJ2-3, with D unresolved. V lost 3 bases to trimming and J lost 1 base, with 11 bases between them. Germline V gives CDR1 MGHRA, CDR2 YSYEKL. CDR3 length: 15 amino acids. In DNA form, the CDR3 reads TGCGCCAGCAGCCAGCCCGACGGACGCACAGATACGCAGTATTTT. This sequence encodes CASSQPDGRTDTQYF.

The chain has TRBV7-6 and TRBJ2-6, with TRBD1 identical over 8 bases. J gave up 3 bases and V 2 bases, and 9 bases lay outside the gene matches. The CDR3 is made up of 18 amino acids. The germline gives CDR1 SGHVS, CDR2 FNYEAQ. CDR3 in amino acids: CASSLTGGSPGGANVLTF. In DNA, the CDR3 is TGTGCCAGCAGCTTAACAGGGGGTTCCCCTGGTGGGGCCAACGTCCTGACTTTC.

The chain employs TRBV7-2 and TRBJ2-7, with D unclear. CDR3 length equals 14 residues. The ends were cut back, 0 bases at V and 7 bases at J, with 13 bases in the middle. Germline-derived CDR1 and CDR2 are SGHTA and FQGNSA. The CDR3 coding sequence is TGTGCCAGCAGCTTAGCCGACTTATACAATGAGCAGTACTTC. This gives the protein CASSLADLYNEQYF.

The chain recombines TRBV2 with TRBJ1-2; 7 bases fit TRBD1. The CDR3 loop spans 15 amino acids. Trimming at V came to 0 bases and at J to 3 bases, leaving 4 bases not matched to a gene. Germline V gene lookup returns CDR1 SNHLY and CDR2 FYNNEI. The CDR3 DNA reads TGTGCCAGCAGTGAAGCGGGGACAGCATACTATGGCTACACCTTC. As protein: CASSEAGTAYYGYTF. Full variable domain (missing parts from reference TRBV2 and TRBJ1-2): EPEVTQTPSHQVTQMGQEVILRCVPISNHLYFYWYRQILGQKVEFLVSFYNNEISEKSEIFDDQFSVERPDGSNFTLKIRSTKLEDSAMYFCASSEAGTAYYGYTFGSGTRLTVV.

This clonotype was detected once. The genes are TRBV29-1 and TRBJ1-2, with 7 positions matching TRBD1. Per the germline V gene, CDR1 is SQVTM and CDR2 is ANQGSEA. Losses at the gene ends were 5 bases for V and 6 bases for J; bases not matched to a gene: 6. The CDR3 totals 12 residues. The CDR3 nucleotides read TGCAGCGTTACAACAGGGGACCATGGCTACACCTTC. Its translation is CSVTTGDHGYTF.

The chain has TRBV7-2 and TRBJ1-1, with D unclear. The CDR3 consists of 14 residues. Germline V gene data show CDR1 as SGHTA and CDR2 as FQGNSA. Trimming stripped 5 bases from V and 2 bases from J, with 12 bases between. The CDR3 loop reads CASSRANPNTEAFF. The CDR3 DNA follows: TGTGCCAGCAGCCGAGCCAACCCAAACACTGAAGCTTTCTTT.

This rearrangement joins TRBV9 to TRBJ2-1; 9 bases match TRBD2. The ends lost 0 bases at V and 4 bases at J; junction bases unmatched: 5. The germline V gene has CDR1 SGDLS and CDR2 YYNGEE. CDR3 size: 16 residues. Here the CDR3 reads CASSVVQAGGYNEQFF. The CDR3 coding sequence is TGTGCCAGCAGCGTAGTCCAAGCGGGAGGATACAATGAGCAGTTCTTC.

V and J are TRBV20-1 and TRBJ2-4; perhaps TRBD2 as D (6 bases). CDR3 length equals 15 residues. Germline V gene lookup returns CDR1 DFQATT and CDR2 SNEGSKA (reference sequence). The V and J ends lost 5 bases and 0 bases respectively, with 14 bases between them. The CDR3 protein is CSAEGTDLAKNIQYF. CDR3 sequence (DNA): TGCAGTGCTGAAGGGACTGATCTAGCCAAAAACATTCAGTACTTC.

This clonotype was found a few times. The chain links TRBV29-1 to TRBJ2-4; 7 bases align to TRBD1. The CDR3 is made up of 15 amino acids. After removal of 6 bases from V and 0 bases from J, the junction contained 8 bases not matched to a gene. Germline V gives CDR1 SQVTM, CDR2 ANQGSEA. CDR3 residues: CSVQTGTLAKNIQYF. CDR3 nucleotide sequence: TGCAGCGTCCAGACAGGGACACTAGCCAAAAACATTCAGTACTTC. The full variable domain, completed using reference TRBV29-1 and TRBJ2-4, is SAVISQKPSRDICQRGTSLTIQCQVDSQVTMMFWYRQQPGQSLTLIATANQGSEATYESGFVIDKFPISRPNLTFSTLTVSNMSPEDSSIYLCSVQTGTLAKNIQYFGAGTRLSVL.

The chain links TRBV29-1 to TRBJ2-1; 8 bases match TRBD2. The CDR3 is 13 residues long. Trimming at V came to 3 bases and at J to 4 bases, leaving 2 bases not matched to a gene. The germline V gene has CDR1 SQVTM and CDR2 ANQGSEA. CDR3 DNA: TGCAGCGTTGACGCGGGAGGATACAATGAGCAGTTCTTC. It codes for CSVDAGGYNEQFF.

Comments on this clonotype: A read error may produce the germline difference seen at one junction end. This chain uses TRBV29-1 with TRBJ2-1, with D tentatively TRBD2 (6 bases). Germline CDR1 reads SQVTM; CDR2 reads ANQGSEA. This CDR3 is built from 17 residues. The DNA for the CDR3 is TGCAGCGCTGAAGATGACGGAGGGGTGTCTGACTACAATGAGCAGTTCTTC. It translates to CSAEDDGGVSDYNEQFF.

The chain employs TRBV25-1 and TRBJ2-1, with a possible D match to TRBD2 (5 bases). The germline V gene encodes CDR1 MGHDK and CDR2 SYGVNS. This CDR3 is 14 amino acids long. V was pared by 3 bases and J by 2 bases, with 8 bases between. The CDR3 DNA is TGTGCCAGCAGTGAGGAGCGGACCTACAATGAGCAGTTCTTC. Protein product: CASSEERTYNEQFF.

The rearrangement links TRBV27 to TRBJ2-2; 8 nucleotides match TRBD1. V shed 3 bases, J shed 12 bases, and the junction held 3 bases outside the gene matches. This CDR3 has 12 amino acids. Germline CDR1 reads MNHEY; CDR2 reads SMNVEV (reference sequence). The CDR3 region has the DNA TGTGCCAGCAGTTTTAGACAGGGGAAGCTGTTTTTT. Translated, it gives CASSFRQGKLFF.

The chain employs TRBV27 and TRBJ2-1; TRBD2 agrees at 8 bases. Looked up from germline, CDR1 is MNHEY and CDR2 is SMNVEV (reference sequence). J lost 6 bases, V lost 2 bases, and 3 bases had no gene match. This CDR3 has 14 amino acids. The CDR3 DNA follows: TGTGCCAGCAGTTTACTCGGGAGGGTCAATGAGCAGTTCTTC. Protein sequence: CASSLLGRVNEQFF.